The T cell receptor (beta chain) described here comes from a study of early T cells in non-severe SARS-CoV-2 infection. Deletions cut 3 bases from V and 0 bases from J, with 11 bases between. CDR1 and CDR2 from the germline V gene are SGHRS and YFSETQ. The CDR3 has 15 amino acids. Using its own MiXCR run on the 5' RACE reads, TCRdb lists one record per CDR3 protein. The repertoire holds tens of thousands of distinct CDR3 sequences, 9.5% to 15% seen once, with 4.5% in the top ten. The chain carries TRBV5-1 and TRBJ2-3; D may correspond to TRBD1 or TRBD2 (6 bases each). The sequencing sample was made of whole blood. The origin of this receptor is an adult who was a healthcare worker with PCR-confirmed SARS-CoV-2 infection or an uninfected control (not recorded which). CDR3 protein: CASSSRGPSTDTQYF. The DNA of the CDR3 is TGCGCCAGCAGCTCCCGGGGGCCCAGCACAGATACGCAGTATTTT.